One and the same sample provided the 16 T cell receptor beta chains below, sequenced in a study of T cells in Graves' hyperthyroidism and ophthalmopathy. Amplification yielded TCR beta CDR3 regions, with RNA transcripts as the source. The primer set for the first-round RT-PCR of the TCR CDR3 was HTBI. Each CDR3 protein gets one entry after TCRdb re-called the multiplex PCR reads with MiXCR. Here the sample spans roughly 570,000 distinct CDR3 sequences, less than 20% being singletons. The sequencing input was blood. Receptors were obtained from a woman aged 25 to 39 with Graves' hyperthyroidism.

This clonotype was counted at least ten times. This chain uses TRBV27 with TRBJ2-3; D is possibly TRBD1 (6 bases). CDR1 is MNHEY, CDR2 SMNVEV, per germline (reference sequence). The CDR3 has 14 residues. V shed 4 bases and J shed 4 bases, with 12 bases lying between them. CDR3 DNA sequence: TGTGCCAGCAGTTCACAGGGACCCCCAGATACGCAGTATTTT. It encodes CASSSQGPPDTQYF.

In its sample, this clonotype was seen many times. The V gene is TRBV12-3 or TRBV12-4, the J gene TRBJ1-1, with D perhaps matching TRBD1 (5 bases). CDR3 length: 14 amino acids. Trimming pared 3 bases from V and 4 bases from J, leaving 12 bases between. The CDR3 DNA is TGTGCCAGCAGTTTTCAGGGTCTTGGCACTGAAGCTTTCTTT. Translation: CASSFQGLGTEAFF.

The gene calls are TRBV29-1 and TRBJ2-2; 8 bases line up with TRBD2. The CDR3 length is 16 residues. V lost 0 bases and J lost 5; bases outside the gene matches: 8. CDR1 is SQVTM and CDR2 is ANQGSEA in the germline V gene. The CDR3 here is CSVEDIGSGRTGELFF. The CDR3 DNA is TGCAGCGTTGAAGATATAGGGAGCGGGAGAACCGGGGAGCTGTTTTTT.

V gene TRBV29-1 combines with J gene TRBJ2-7; D is ambiguous. The germline V and J ends were trimmed by 4 bases and 5 bases, with 12 bases remaining between them. The CDR3 loop spans 12 amino acids. From germline, CDR1 is SQVTM and CDR2 ANQGSEA. The CDR3 DNA reads TGCAGCGTTGGGCTCTCTGAGGACGAGCAGTACTTC. Its translation: CSVGLSEDEQYF.

This clonotype was detected a few times. The J gene is TRBJ2-1, the V gene TRBV29-1, with 8 bases identical to TRBD2. The CDR3 is 16 amino acids. The J segment lost 8 bases and the V segment lost 3 bases, leaving 15 bases of the junction unmatched. Germline V gene lookup returns CDR1 SQVTM and CDR2 ANQGSEA. The CDR3 protein is CSVDGGAGGPADEQFF. The CDR3 DNA reads TGCAGCGTTGACGGTGGGGCGGGAGGCCCGGCGGATGAGCAGTTCTTC.

This clonotype was counted ten times or more. The CDR3 sequence is CASSLGTGADEQYF. The CDR3 DNA reads as TGTGCCAGCAGCTTAGGGACAGGGGCAGACGAGCAGTACTTC. The rearrangement links TRBV11-2 to TRBJ2-7, with 9 bases aligning to TRBD1. Per germline, CDR1 SGHAT and CDR2 FQNNGV. J was trimmed by 5 bases and V by 1 base; bases with no gene match: 3. This CDR3 is 14 amino acids long.

The table lists this clonotype with a few counts. The chain carries TRBV4-2 and TRBJ2-7; TRBD1 might be the D (5 bases). This CDR3 contains 16 residues. V dropped 0 bases and J dropped 0 bases, with 12 bases sitting between them. Germline V gene data show CDR1 as LGHNA and CDR2 as YNFKEQ. This CDR3 is CASSQDSAGNSYEQYF. The CDR3 DNA is TGTGCCAGCAGCCAAGATTCGGCAGGGAACTCCTACGAGCAGTACTTC.

This clonotype was seen ten or more times. The chain links TRBV6-6 to TRBJ2-7; 9 nucleotides agree with TRBD2. Germline V gene lookup returns CDR1 MNHNY and CDR2 SVGAGI (reference sequence). This CDR3 region has 17 residues. Trimming at V came to 2 bases and at J to 5 bases, leaving 13 bases not matched to a gene. In DNA form, the CDR3 reads TGTGCCAGCAGTTACGCATTCGGGGCGGGAGGGCCGCACGAGCAGTACTTC. Amino acids: CASSYAFGAGGPHEQYF.

This clonotype appeared many times. The chain links TRBV24-1 to TRBJ2-1; D may be TRBD2 (6 bases). The CDR3 spans 17 residues. V lost 4 bases and J lost 7, with 22 bases in between. The germline CDR1 and CDR2 sequences are KGHDR and SFDVKD. The CDR3 loop reads CATSESGRGNSPNEQFF. As DNA, the CDR3 is TGTGCCACCAGTGAATCTGGTCGCGGGAATTCTCCTAATGAGCAGTTCTTC.

A note on this clonotype: One end of the junction varies from germline; a read error may be responsible. The chain is built from TRBV30 and TRBJ2-7; no firm D call. The CDR3 runs to 17 residues. CDR1 and CDR2 (germline): GTSNPN, SVGIG (reference sequence). CDR3: CAWSPPTRRRTSYEKYF. The CDR3 bases are TGTGCCTGGAGCCCCCCCACCAGGCGCAGGACCTCCTACGAGAAGTACTTC.

The rearrangement uses TRBV18 and TRBJ2-7; a weak D match, TRBD2 (5 bases). This CDR3 is built from 14 residues. Germline V gives CDR1 KGHSH, CDR2 LQKENI. V was pared by 3 bases and J by 3 bases, with 12 bases between. The CDR3 is CASSPGVGIYEQYF. DNA of the CDR3: TGTGCCAGCTCACCCGGGGTGGGGATCTACGAGCAGTACTTC. The variable domain in full, with the rest retrieved from reference TRBV18 and TRBJ2-7, is NAGVMQNPRHLVRRRGQEARLRCSPMKGHSHVYWYRQLPEEGLKFMVYLQKENIIDESGMPKERFSAEFPKEGPSILRIQQVVRGDSAAYFCASSPGVGIYEQYFGPGTRLTVT.

The chain links TRBV7-6 to TRBJ1-4; tentatively, D is TRBD1 (5 bases). CDR3 size: 13 residues. CDR1 SGHVS and CDR2 FNYEAQ come from the germline V gene. Trimming stripped 6 bases from V and 7 bases from J, with 12 bases between. As DNA, the CDR3 is TGTGCCAGCAGGCAACCAGGGTCTGAAAAACTGTTTTTT. Translation gives CASRQPGSEKLFF. The full variable domain, rest sourced from reference TRBV7-6 and TRBJ1-4, is GAGVSQSPRYKVTKRGQDVALRCDPISGHVSLYWYRQALGQGPEFLTYFNYEAQQDKSGLPNDRFSAERPEGSISTLTIQRTEQRDSAMYRCASRQPGSEKLFFGSGTQLSVL.

In this sample, this clonotype turned up a few times. The V gene is TRBV7-4, the J gene TRBJ1-5; 7 bases match TRBD1. The trim removed 3 bases at V and 7 bases at J, leaving 3 bases unmatched. Per the germline V gene, CDR1 is SGHVT and CDR2 is SQSDAQ. This CDR3 spans 13 amino acids. The DNA for the CDR3 is TGTGCCAGCAGCTTGACAGGGACCCAGCCCCAGCATTTT. Residues: CASSLTGTQPQHF.

In its sample, this clonotype was seen many times. The V call is TRBV24-1, the J call TRBJ2-3; TRBD2 matches 15 bases. The V and J ends lost 3 bases and 10 bases, in that order; junction bases with no gene match: 16. The CDR3 is made up of 19 amino acids. The V gene's germline CDR1 is KGHDR and CDR2 SFDVKD. In DNA form, the CDR3 reads TGTGCCACCAGTGATACGCCAGGGACTAGCGGGAGGCCCCCCGATGCGCAGTATTTT. It encodes CATSDTPGTSGRPPDAQYF.

The chain recombines TRBV9 with TRBJ2-1; 7 nucleotides align to TRBD2. The CDR3 is 15 residues long. J was trimmed by 8 bases and V by 0 bases; bases with no gene match: 8. CDR1 is SGDLS, CDR2 YYNGEE, per germline. The CDR3 nucleotides are TGTGCCAGCAGCGTAGCGGCGGGAGATCACTATGAGCAGTTCTTC. It codes for CASSVAAGDHYEQFF.

In this sample, this clonotype turned up a few times. This chain's CDR3 is CASSHQIAESSYNEQFF. The DNA of the CDR3 is TGCGCCAGCAGCCACCAAATAGCGGAAAGCTCCTACAATGAGCAGTTCTTC. The J gene is TRBJ2-1, the V gene TRBV4-1, with D perhaps matching TRBD2 (6 bases). CDR1 and CDR2 from the germline V gene are MGHRA and YSYEKL. With 3 bases removed from V and 0 bases from J, the gap between germline ends came to 15 bases. This CDR3 is built from 17 residues.